Presented here are 10 T cell receptor beta chains from one specimen sequenced in a study of blood T cell repertoires in COVID-19. The repertoire was sequenced with immunoSEQ multiplex PCR; TCRdb's copy has only in-frame clones and lacks some. This sample carries roughly 70,000 clones, more than 85% of them seen once, and the ten largest clones take 3.5% to 5%. The specimen was peripheral blood. These receptors were taken from a man between 65 and 85 years old with active COVID-19.

V usage is TRBV3-1 (or the pseudogene TRBV3-2) and J usage is TRBJ1-1, with 7 positions matching TRBD1. The CDR3 contains 15 residues. V shed 1 base, J shed 0 bases, and the junction held 2 bases outside the gene matches. Germline V lookup: CDR1 LGHDT, CDR2 YNNKEL (reference sequence). The CDR3 region is CASSQGQGVNTEAFF. As DNA, the CDR3 is TGTGCCAGCAGCCAAGGGCAGGGGGTGAACACTGAAGCTTTCTTT.

This rearrangement joins TRBV2 to TRBJ2-4; maybe TRBD2 (6 bases). CDR1 and CDR2 (germline): SNHLY, FYNNEI. The CDR3 has 13 residues. V lost 7 bases and J lost 5, with 12 bases in between. The CDR3 nucleotides read TGTGCCAGCAACCCAACGGGGGAAAACATTCAGTACTTC. Translating gives CASNPTGENIQYF.

Only one count was recorded for this clone. The genes are TRBV3-1 (or the pseudogene TRBV3-2) and TRBJ2-4, with a possible D match to TRBD1 (6 bases). CDR3 size: 15 residues. Germline values: CDR1 LGHDT, CDR2 YNNKEL (reference sequence). V gave up 3 bases and J gave up 5 bases, with 14 bases separating them. This CDR3 reads CASSHGSGTQNIQYF. CDR3 nucleotides: TGTGCCAGCAGCCACGGATCCGGGACACAAAACATTCAGTACTTC.

The V call is TRBV11-2, the J call TRBJ2-2; TRBD1 matches 7 bases. Trimming at V came to 5 bases and at J to 5 bases, leaving 5 bases not matched to a gene. Germline CDR1 reads SGHAT; CDR2 reads FQNNGV. CDR3 size: 14 residues. For the CDR3, the DNA is TGTGCCAGCAGCACCTGGACAGGAACCGGGGAGCTGTTTTTT. Translating gives CASSTWTGTGELFF.

This clone was seen just once. The genes are TRBV6-4 and TRBJ2-3; D possibly uses TRBD1 or TRBD2 (5 bases each). CDR1 is MRHNA, CDR2 SNTAGT, per germline. The CDR3 sequence is 13 residues long. V shed 10 bases and J shed 4 bases, with 15 bases lying between them. The CDR3: CATRGVGPDTQYF. The DNA of the CDR3 is TGTGCCACCAGAGGGGTGGGCCCAGATACGCAGTATTTT.

As DNA, the CDR3 is TGTGCCAGCAGCTTTCTCCCCGGGACACAATGGGATACGCAGTATTTT. Translated: CASSFLPGTQWDTQYF. The rearrangement links TRBV7-8 to TRBJ2-3; possible D gene TRBD1, 6 bases. The germline V gene encodes CDR1 SGHVS and CDR2 FQNEAQ. The CDR3 sequence is 16 residues long. The ends were cut back, 3 bases at V and 6 bases at J, with 19 bases in the middle.

The chain joins TRBV3-1 (or the pseudogene TRBV3-2) to TRBJ1-2; D is ambiguous. The CDR3 sequence is 15 residues long. V lost 0 bases, J lost 4 bases, and 12 bases lay in between. The V gene's germline CDR1 is LGHDT and CDR2 YNNKEL (reference sequence). DNA of the CDR3: TGTGCCAGCAGCCAAGAGCGGGGAAGGGTCTATGGCTACACCTTC. This codes for CASSQERGRVYGYTF.

This chain joins TRBV23-1 and TRBJ2-1, with TRBD2 matching 7 bases. TRBV23-1 is assigned to the ORF class and has an uncertain function. The CDR3 has 16 amino acids. V gave up 5 bases and J gave up 0 bases; unmatched junction bases: 7. CDR3 nucleotide sequence: TGCGCCAGCAGTGGGGGGTGCGGGAGCTCCTACAATGAGCAGTTCTTC. It translates to CASSGGCGSSYNEQFF.

This clone was observed a single time. The chain links TRBV28 to TRBJ2-3, with 10 bases aligning to TRBD2. Germline assignment: CDR1 MDHEN and CDR2 SYDVKM. The CDR3 sequence is 20 residues long. V shed 4 bases, J shed 5 bases, and the junction held 21 bases outside the gene matches. CDR3 in amino acids: CASSSPRGIAGGPRRDTQYF. The CDR3 coding sequence is TGTGCCAGCAGTTCCCCCCGGGGGATAGCGGGAGGCCCAAGGCGAGATACGCAGTATTTT.

The chain combines TRBV18 with TRBJ2-2; D is ambiguous. The CDR3 extends over 13 amino acids. Germline lookup yields CDR1 KGHSH and CDR2 LQKENI. V gave up 2 bases and J gave up 9 bases, with 10 bases separating them. This chain's CDR3 is CASSPSARRELFF. The DNA for the CDR3 is TGTGCCAGCTCACCAAGCGCGCGTCGGGAGCTGTTTTTT.